A single T cell receptor beta chain is shown here with its context. CDR3 length equals 15 residues. Trimming cost V 2 bases and J 5 bases; bases outside gene matches: 3. CDR1 and CDR2 (germline): MNHEY, SVGAGI. The protocol was immunoSEQ multiplex PCR, while the TCRdb copy is restricted to in-frame clones and leaves out a portion. Of 200,000 to 300,000 clones listed, 86% are singletons. Donors were grouped by their self-reported clinical history. The sample belongs to a study of blood T cell repertoires in COVID-19. As for the study in general: T cells, B-cell-depleted T cells, or PBMCs supplied cDNA or gDNA.

The clonotype was recovered from a woman younger than 30 who had recovered from COVID-19. Sequences were obtained from PBMCs or T cells enriched from blood (not recorded which). V gene TRBV6-5 combines with J gene TRBJ2-2; 9 bases are shared with TRBD2. The CDR3 coding sequence is TGTGCCAGCAGTTACAAGGGACTAGCTACCGGGGAGCTGTTTTTT. Translation gives CASSYKGLATGELFF.